This TCR beta chain was retrieved from a study of cytomegalovirus exposure and HLA in healthy donors. Study conclusions and caveats: Accurate HLA-A and HLA-B prediction from TCR beta sequences was reported for most subjects.

Concerning this clone: No antigen is known for it.

CDR3 size: 13 residues. The germline V gene has CDR1 MNHEY and CDR2 SMNVEV (reference sequence). Trimming stripped 2 bases from V and 5 bases from J, with 9 bases between. With 60 Vbeta and 13 Jbeta primers, the PCR was carried out. Only in-frame clones appear in the TCRdb table, and some are missing; sequencing was by immunoSEQ multiplex PCR. The sample carries 150,000 to 200,000 clones, roughly 79% recorded once. This receptor was taken from a man in his forties in good health and CMV-seronegative. The sequencing sample was made of PBMCs. The V and J genes are TRBV27 and TRBJ1-1; a weak D match, TRBD1 (5 bases). The CDR3 DNA reads TGTGCCAGCAGTTTAGGGGGGAGGACTGAAGCTTTCTTT. Translation gives CASSLGGRTEAFF.